The TCR beta chain described here comes from a study of identical twins. This clonotype was counted only a few times. V gave up 7 bases and J gave up 4 bases; unmatched junction bases: 9. The germline V gene encodes CDR1 MNHNS and CDR2 SASEGT. This CDR3 has 15 amino acids. In TCRdb, the 5' RACE reads were re-called with MiXCR into one record per CDR3 protein. The sample holds 510,000 or so distinct CDR3 sequences; roughly 15% are singletons and the top ten take 0.44%. These records were also assigned to another study, of yellow fever vaccine responses in identical twins.

Sequencing used CD4+ T cells sorted from blood. The rearrangement uses TRBV6-1 and TRBJ1-2; 10 bases line up with TRBD1. The clonotype originates from a woman aged 18-29 years in good health. CDR3 DNA: TGTGCCAGCACAACCCCGGGACAGGGGTCCTATGGCTACACCTTC. This codes for CASTTPGQGSYGYTF.